A single sample gave rise to the 3 T cell receptor beta chains below, sequenced in a study of CXCR3-negative and CXCR3-positive naive CD8 T cells. The TRB cDNA libraries were prepared by 5' RACE with UMI labels. TCRdb reprocessed the 5' RACE reads; each CDR3 protein has one entry and no DNA is given. In total, the table holds some 130,000 distinct CDR3 sequences. Sequenced material: naive CXCR3- CD8+ T cells from blood. As for subset: CD45RO-CCR7+CD27+CD95- naive CD8+ T cells lacking CXCR3 (TNR3-). The receptors come from a human donor in good health. Some clones in this sample may be carry-over from other donors' samples.

The chain has TRBV12-3 or TRBV12-4 and TRBJ2-7. The CDR3 consists of 13 residues. CDR3 sequence: CASSFSGPYEQYF.

V and J are TRBV7-9 and TRBJ1-1; absent DNA, TCRdb's TRBD1 call cannot be checked. CDR1 SEHNR and CDR2 FQNEAQ come from the germline V gene (reference sequence). The CDR3 sequence is 13 residues long. This CDR3 reads CASSLPGSGEAFF.

The CDR3 protein is CSVAGTNKNTEAFF. The rearrangement links TRBV29-1 to TRBJ1-1; TCRdb gives TRBD1 as the D gene, but with no DNA this cannot be confirmed. Germline V gene lookup returns CDR1 SQVTM and CDR2 ANQGSEA. The CDR3 loop spans 14 amino acids.